This T cell receptor (beta chain) was observed in a study of blood T cell repertoires in COVID-19. Study-wide context: COVID-19 samples, acute and convalescent, were from the United States, Italy and Spain. The cDNA or gDNA used as material had been derived from T cells, B-cell-depleted T cells, or PBMCs.

V gave up 7 bases and J gave up 5 bases, with 16 bases separating them. CDR3 length: 14 residues. CDR1 is SGHKS, CDR2 YYEKEE, per germline (reference sequence). Original processing methods: Estimates of nucleated cell counts were drawn from the amplification of reference gene primers. Here immunoSEQ multiplex PCR was the method, and the copy in TCRdb shows in-frame clones only, minus some. From that table come the V and J calls and clone size; the DNA was used to work out D and trimming. The data contain roughly 130,000 clones, about 80% of them singletons. The specimen was peripheral blood. This receptor was identified in a man aged 55 to 70 with active or convalescent COVID-19. V usage is TRBV5-5 and J usage is TRBJ1-5; D is unresolved. The CDR3 DNA sequence: TGTGCCAGCGGGGAGGTGTTATCCCATCAGCCCCAGCATTTT. The encoded protein is CASGEVLSHQPQHF.